The TCR beta chain under discussion was sequenced for a study of blood T cell repertoires in COVID-19. Across the whole study: Spain, Italy and the United States supplied samples that represented acute and convalescent COVID-19. T cells, B-cell-depleted T cells, or PBMCs provided the cDNA or gDNA that served as material.

In the original workflow: The assay estimated nucleated cells by amplifying reference gene primers. The data were produced by immunoSEQ multiplex PCR, yet TCRdb's version contains in-frame clones alone and is incomplete. V and J calls and clone size are copied from that table; D and trimming were computed from the DNA. In the table there are about 140,000 clones, around 87% of which are singletons. CDR1 is LNHNV and CDR2 is YYDKDF in the germline V gene (reference sequence). V lost 5 bases and J 7 bases, leaving 11 bases between the germline ends. The CDR3 is 12 residues long. The clonotype was recovered from a woman between 40 and 55 years old with acute or convalescent COVID-19. This chain uses TRBV15 with TRBJ1-1, with a tentative D call TRBD1 (5 bases). Input material: peripheral blood. The CDR3 protein is CATSLQGHEAFF. The CDR3 nucleotides are TGTGCCACCAGCCTTCAAGGACATGAAGCTTTCTTT.